Following are 7 T cell receptor beta chains from one sample sequenced in a study of T cells after yellow fever vaccination. TCRdb re-called the 5' RACE reads through MiXCR, storing one row per CDR3 protein. The sample includes about 58,000 distinct CDR3 sequences, 5% to 6.5% seen only once; the top ten take 30% to 35%. The sequencing used PBMCs, either bulk or a sorted T-cell subset (CD4+, CD8+, memory, or dextramer-sorted; not recorded which), collected on the day of the yellow fever booster vaccination. Receptors were obtained from a man in his late teens or twenties who received the YFV17D yellow fever vaccine.

This sequence joins TRBV19 and TRBJ2-7; tentatively, D is TRBD2 (7 bases). The CDR3 is 14 amino acids. CDR1 is LNHDA, CDR2 SQIVND, per germline (reference sequence). Trimming removed 9 bases from V and 6 bases from J, with 21 bases in between. CDR3 amino acids: CASRPIGGLREQYF. The CDR3 DNA is TGTGCCAGCCGGCCAATCGGGGGGCTCCGCGAGCAGTACTTC.

V gene TRBV6-5 combines with J gene TRBJ2-4, with D tentatively TRBD1 (5 bases). Germline V gene data show CDR1 as MNHEY and CDR2 as SVGAGI. The CDR3 spans 15 residues. Trimming removed 6 bases at V and 8 bases at J, with 20 bases between. CDR3 coding DNA: TGTGCCAGCAGACCCCAGCCGTGGCAGGGATACATTCAGTACTTC. The encoded protein is CASRPQPWQGYIQYF.

This clonotype appeared many times. The rearrangement links TRBV6-2 or TRBV6-3 to TRBJ1-1; D gene unclear. V lost 6 bases and J lost 2, with 4 bases in between. Germline V gene sequence: CDR1 MNHEY, CDR2 SVGEGT. The CDR3 is made up of 11 amino acids. CDR3 amino acids: CASRGNTEAFF. DNA for the CDR3: TGTGCCAGCAGGGGAAACACTGAAGCTTTCTTT.

The chain recombines TRBV7-9 with TRBJ1-4, with 10 bases lining up with TRBD1. This CDR3 contains 17 residues. Germline V CDR1 and CDR2: SEHNR, FQNEAQ (reference sequence). The ends lost 4 bases at V and 7 bases at J; junction bases unmatched: 12. The CDR3: CASSSPPGTGAGEKLFF. The DNA of the CDR3 is TGTGCCAGCAGCTCTCCCCCAGGGACAGGGGCGGGTGAAAAACTGTTTTTT.

V and J are TRBV5-1 and TRBJ1-2; TRBD1 matches at 7 bases. Unmatched junction bases numbered 9, after V lost 2 bases and J lost 8 bases. The CDR3 runs to 14 residues. Germline CDR1 is SGHRS and CDR2 is YFSETQ. The CDR3 coding sequence is TGCGCCAGCAGCTTATTACAGGGGTCGAGAGGCTACACCTTC. Its translation is CASSLLQGSRGYTF.

V and J are TRBV7-9 and TRBJ2-2; D remains unclear. V lost 5 bases, J lost 5 bases, and 21 bases lay in between. The CDR3 totals 17 residues. Looked up from germline, CDR1 is SEHNR and CDR2 is FQNEAQ (reference sequence). This chain's CDR3 is CASSPPPPARPTGELFF. CDR3 nucleotide sequence: TGTGCCAGCAGCCCACCCCCCCCGGCCCGGCCGACCGGGGAGCTGTTTTTT.

A few counts support this clonotype. The CDR3 loop is CSVELATDTQYF. CDR3 nucleotide sequence: TGCAGCGTTGAACTAGCGACAGATACGCAGTATTTT. The chain employs TRBV29-1 and TRBJ2-3; possibly TRBD2 for D (6 bases). Germline assignment: CDR1 SQVTM and CDR2 ANQGSEA. V was shortened by 2 bases and J by 3 bases, with 6 bases between the two germline ends. The CDR3 length is 12 residues.